What follows is one T cell receptor beta chain and its context. Its target is unknown. The data stem from a study of response to subunit inactivated influenza vaccine. General study points: Authors suggested each seasonal influenza vaccination recruits few new T cells.

Germline CDR1 and CDR2: MNHEY and SVGAGI. CDR3 length: 18 amino acids. Trimming removed 0 bases from V and 6 bases from J; junction bases left unmatched: 11. TCRdb itself ran the RT-PCR reads through MiXCR, one entry per CDR3 protein. The data hold some 600,000 distinct CDR3 sequences, with less than 15% observed a single time. This specimen was PBMCs from blood, taken roughly 15 days before vaccination. The genes are TRBV6-5 and TRBJ2-1; the match to TRBD2 covers 10 bases. This TCR came from a man in his fifties who received an inactivated influenza vaccine. The CDR3 DNA reads as TGTGCCAGCAGTTACTCTCAGGTTCGGCTAGCGGGAGCCAATGAGCAGTTCTTC. It specifies CASSYSQVRLAGANEQFF.